This T cell receptor (beta chain) was recovered during a study of cytomegalovirus exposure and HLA in healthy donors. As for the donors, each was a healthy bone marrow donor. In regard to this clone: Its antigen is undetermined.

PCR used 60 Vbeta primers and 13 Jbeta primers. TCRdb's table, derived via immunoSEQ multiplex PCR, lists solely in-frame clones and lacks some. The data show about 110,000 clones, with roughly 71% seen just once and 4.5% to 5.5% held by the top ten. Whole-study results and caveats: Sequence variants that were highly shared formed a cluster that was likely a sequencing artifact. A previous analysis found most TCR beta V segments productive roughly 87% or roughly 30% of the time. CMV serostatus was the only immune exposure information that was available.

Trimming took off 0 bases at V and 1 base at J, with 10 bases between the two ends. Germline lookup yields CDR1 SGHRS and CDR2 YFSETQ. CDR3 size: 15 residues. The chain links TRBV5-1 to TRBJ1-1; maybe TRBD1 (5 bases). The clonotype was recovered from a woman between 65 and 79 years old in good health and CMV-seropositive. Sequences were obtained from PBMCs. The CDR3 region has the DNA TGCGCCAGCAGCTTGGATGGGGGGACGAACACTGAAGCTTTCTTT. Its translation is CASSLDGGTNTEAFF.